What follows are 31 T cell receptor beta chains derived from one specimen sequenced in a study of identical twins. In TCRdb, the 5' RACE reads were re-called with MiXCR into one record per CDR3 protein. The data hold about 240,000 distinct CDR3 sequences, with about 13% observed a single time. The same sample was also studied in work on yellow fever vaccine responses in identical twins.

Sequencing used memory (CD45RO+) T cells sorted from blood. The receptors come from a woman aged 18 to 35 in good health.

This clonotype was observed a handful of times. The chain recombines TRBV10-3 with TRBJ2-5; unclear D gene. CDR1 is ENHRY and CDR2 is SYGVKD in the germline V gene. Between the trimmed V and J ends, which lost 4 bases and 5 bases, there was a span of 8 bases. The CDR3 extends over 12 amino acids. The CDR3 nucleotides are TGTGCCATCAGTGGCACGGGTGAGACCCAGTACTTC. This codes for CAISGTGETQYF.

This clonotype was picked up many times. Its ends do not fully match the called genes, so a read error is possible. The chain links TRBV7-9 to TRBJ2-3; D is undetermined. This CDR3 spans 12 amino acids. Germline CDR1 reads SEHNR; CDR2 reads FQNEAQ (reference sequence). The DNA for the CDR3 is TGCGCCAGCAGCTCTAGCACAGATACGCAGTATTTT. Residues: CASSSSTDTQYF. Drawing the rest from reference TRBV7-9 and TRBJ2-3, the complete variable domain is DTGVSQNPRHKITKRGQNVTFRCDPISEHNRLYWYRQTLGQGPEFLTYFQNEAQLEKSRLLSDRFSAERPKGSFSTLEIQRTEQGDSAMYLCASSSSTDTQYFGPGTRLTVL.

The CDR3 sequence is CASSSLAGLSNTQYF. The DNA for the CDR3 is TGTGCCAGCAGTTCCTTAGCGGGATTGTCAAATACGCAGTATTTT. The chain links TRBV27 to TRBJ2-3; 8 bases line up with TRBD2. V shed 4 bases, J shed 7 bases, and the junction held 10 bases outside the gene matches. The CDR3 runs to 15 residues. CDR1 and CDR2 from the germline V gene are MNHEY and SMNVEV (reference sequence).

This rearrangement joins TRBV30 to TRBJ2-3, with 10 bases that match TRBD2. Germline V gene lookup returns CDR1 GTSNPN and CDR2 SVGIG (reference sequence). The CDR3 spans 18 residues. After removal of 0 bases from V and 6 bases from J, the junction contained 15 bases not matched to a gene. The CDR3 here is CAWSVIVGLAGVGDTQYF. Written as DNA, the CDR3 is TGTGCCTGGAGTGTAATAGTAGGCCTAGCGGGAGTGGGGGATACGCAGTATTTT. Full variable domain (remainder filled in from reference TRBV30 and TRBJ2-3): SQTIHQWPATLVQPVGSPLSLECTVEGTSNPNLYWYRQAAGRGLQLLFYSVGIGQISSEVPQNLSASRPQDRQFILSSKKLLLSDSGFYLCAWSVIVGLAGVGDTQYFGPGTRLTVL.

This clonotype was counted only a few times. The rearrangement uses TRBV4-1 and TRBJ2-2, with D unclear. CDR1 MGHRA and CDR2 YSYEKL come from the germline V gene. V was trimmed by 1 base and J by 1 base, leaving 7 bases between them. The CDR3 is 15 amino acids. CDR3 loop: CASSQAGLNTGELFF. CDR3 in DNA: TGCGCCAGCAGCCAAGCGGGTTTGAACACCGGGGAGCTGTTTTTT.

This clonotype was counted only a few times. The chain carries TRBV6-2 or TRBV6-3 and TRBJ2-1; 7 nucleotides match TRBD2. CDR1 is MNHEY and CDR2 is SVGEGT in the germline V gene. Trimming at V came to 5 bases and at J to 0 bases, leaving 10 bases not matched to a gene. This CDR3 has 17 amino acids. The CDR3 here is CASSGLSGGSSYNEQFF. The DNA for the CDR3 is TGTGCCAGCAGTGGGTTATCGGGAGGCAGCTCCTACAATGAGCAGTTCTTC.

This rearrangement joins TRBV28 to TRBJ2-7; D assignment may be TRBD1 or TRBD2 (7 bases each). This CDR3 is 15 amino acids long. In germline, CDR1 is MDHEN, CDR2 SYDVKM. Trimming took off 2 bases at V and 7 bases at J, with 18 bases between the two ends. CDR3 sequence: CASSLLRGGLGEQYF. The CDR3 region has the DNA TGTGCCAGCAGTTTACTCAGGGGGGGCCTTGGAGAGCAGTACTTC.

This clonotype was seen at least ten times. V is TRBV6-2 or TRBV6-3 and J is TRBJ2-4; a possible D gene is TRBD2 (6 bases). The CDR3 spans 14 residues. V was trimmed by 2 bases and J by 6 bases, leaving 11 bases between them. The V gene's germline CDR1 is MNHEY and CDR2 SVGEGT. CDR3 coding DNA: TGTGCCAGCAGTTACCAAGGGACTGGAAACATTCAGTACTTC. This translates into CASSYQGTGNIQYF.

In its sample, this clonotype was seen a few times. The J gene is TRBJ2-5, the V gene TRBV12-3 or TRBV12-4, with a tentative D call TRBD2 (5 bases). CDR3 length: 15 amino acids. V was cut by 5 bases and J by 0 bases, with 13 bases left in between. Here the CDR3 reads CASSRWDSDQETQYF. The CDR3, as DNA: TGTGCCAGCAGTCGATGGGATAGCGACCAAGAGACCCAGTACTTC.

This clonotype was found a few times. The CDR3 bases are TGTGCCAGCAGCTTCTCTCAGGACGGGCCCGGCTTGGAGACCCAGTACTTC. Its protein product is CASSFSQDGPGLETQYF. The rearrangement links TRBV5-6 to TRBJ2-5; no firm D call. Germline V gene sequence: CDR1 SGHDT, CDR2 YYEEEE. The V and J ends lost 2 bases and 5 bases respectively, with 22 bases between them. CDR3 length: 17 residues.

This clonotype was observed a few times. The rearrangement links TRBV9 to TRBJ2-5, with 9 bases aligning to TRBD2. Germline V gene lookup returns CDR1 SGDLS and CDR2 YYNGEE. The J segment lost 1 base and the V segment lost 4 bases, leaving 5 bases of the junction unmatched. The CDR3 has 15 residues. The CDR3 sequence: CASSPKRGVQETQYF. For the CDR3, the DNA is TGTGCCAGCAGCCCCAAGCGGGGGGTCCAAGAGACCCAGTACTTC.

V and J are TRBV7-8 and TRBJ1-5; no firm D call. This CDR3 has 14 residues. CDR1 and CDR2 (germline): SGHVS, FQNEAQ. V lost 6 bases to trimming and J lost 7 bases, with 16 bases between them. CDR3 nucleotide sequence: TGTGCCAGCAGTCAGCCCTACCAGGACCAGCCCCAGCATTTT. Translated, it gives CASSQPYQDQPQHF. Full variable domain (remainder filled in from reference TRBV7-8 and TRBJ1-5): GAGVSQSPRYKVAKRGQDVALRCDPISGHVSLFWYQQALGQGPEFLTYFQNEAQLDKSGLPSDRFFAERPEGSVSTLKIQRTQQEDSAVYLCASSQPYQDQPQHFGDGTRLSIL.

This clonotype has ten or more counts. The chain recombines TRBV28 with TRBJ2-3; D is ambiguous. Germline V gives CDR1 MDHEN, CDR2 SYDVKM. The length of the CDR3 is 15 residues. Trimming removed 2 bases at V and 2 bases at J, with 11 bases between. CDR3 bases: TGTGCCAGCAGTTTAACAGCAAGTAACACAGATACGCAGTATTTT. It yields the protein CASSLTASNTDTQYF.

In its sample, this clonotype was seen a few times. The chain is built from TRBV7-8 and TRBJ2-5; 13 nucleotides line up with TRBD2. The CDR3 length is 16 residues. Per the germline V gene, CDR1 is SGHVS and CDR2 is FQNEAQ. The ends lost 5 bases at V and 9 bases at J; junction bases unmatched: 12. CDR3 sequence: CASSPRGLAGSVAQYF. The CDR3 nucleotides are TGTGCCAGCAGCCCCCGGGGACTAGCGGGGTCGGTGGCCCAGTACTTC.

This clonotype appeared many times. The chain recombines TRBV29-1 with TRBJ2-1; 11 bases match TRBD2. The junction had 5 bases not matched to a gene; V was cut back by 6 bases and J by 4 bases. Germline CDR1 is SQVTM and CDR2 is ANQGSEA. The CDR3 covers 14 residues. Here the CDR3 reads CSVGTSGSYNEQFF. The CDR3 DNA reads TGCAGCGTCGGGACTAGCGGAAGTTACAATGAGCAGTTCTTC.

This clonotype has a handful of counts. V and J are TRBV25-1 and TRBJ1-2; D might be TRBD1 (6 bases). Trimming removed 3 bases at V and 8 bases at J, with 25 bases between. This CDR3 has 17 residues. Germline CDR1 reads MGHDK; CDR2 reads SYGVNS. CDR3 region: CASSDGGLSGVMGGYTF. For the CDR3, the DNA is TGTGCCAGCAGTGACGGGGGGCTGTCAGGGGTGATGGGAGGCTACACCTTC.

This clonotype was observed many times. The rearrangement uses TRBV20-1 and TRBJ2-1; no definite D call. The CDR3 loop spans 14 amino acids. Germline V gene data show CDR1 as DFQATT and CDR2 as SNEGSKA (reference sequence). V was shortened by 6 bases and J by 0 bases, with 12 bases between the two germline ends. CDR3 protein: CSAHPPISYNEQFF. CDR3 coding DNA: TGCAGTGCCCATCCCCCGATCTCCTACAATGAGCAGTTCTTC.

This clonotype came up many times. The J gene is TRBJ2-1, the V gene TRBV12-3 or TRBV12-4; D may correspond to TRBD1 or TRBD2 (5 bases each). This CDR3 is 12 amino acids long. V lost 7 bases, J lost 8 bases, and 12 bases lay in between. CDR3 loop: CASIGEGYEQFF. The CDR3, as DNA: TGTGCCAGCATAGGAGAGGGGTATGAGCAGTTCTTC.

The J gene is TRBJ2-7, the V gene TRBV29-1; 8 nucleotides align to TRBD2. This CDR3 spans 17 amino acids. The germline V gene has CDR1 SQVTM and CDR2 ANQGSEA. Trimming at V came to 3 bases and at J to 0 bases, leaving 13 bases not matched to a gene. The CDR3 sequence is CSVDGLASGRSSYEQYF. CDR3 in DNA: TGCAGCGTTGATGGTCTGGCTAGCGGGCGAAGCTCCTACGAGCAGTACTTC.

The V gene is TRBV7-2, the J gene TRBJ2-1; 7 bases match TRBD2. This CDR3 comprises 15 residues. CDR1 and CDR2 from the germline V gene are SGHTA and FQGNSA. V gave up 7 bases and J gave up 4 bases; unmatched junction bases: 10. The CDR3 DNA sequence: TGTGCCAGCACCATTTCTAGCGGACTTTACAATGAGCAGTTCTTC. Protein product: CASTISSGLYNEQFF.

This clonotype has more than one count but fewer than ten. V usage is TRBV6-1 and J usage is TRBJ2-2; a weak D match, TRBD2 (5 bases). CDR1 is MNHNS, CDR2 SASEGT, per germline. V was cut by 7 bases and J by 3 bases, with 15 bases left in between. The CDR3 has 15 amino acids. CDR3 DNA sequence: TGTGCCAGCAAGACGGGGAGACTTGACACCGGGGAGCTGTTTTTT. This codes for CASKTGRLDTGELFF.

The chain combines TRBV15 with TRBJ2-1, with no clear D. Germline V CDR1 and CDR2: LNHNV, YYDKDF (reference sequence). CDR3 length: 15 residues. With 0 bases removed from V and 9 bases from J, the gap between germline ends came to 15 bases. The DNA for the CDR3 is TGTGCCACCAGCAGAGATGGCAAGGGCTTAATTGAGCAGTTCTTC. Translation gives CATSRDGKGLIEQFF.

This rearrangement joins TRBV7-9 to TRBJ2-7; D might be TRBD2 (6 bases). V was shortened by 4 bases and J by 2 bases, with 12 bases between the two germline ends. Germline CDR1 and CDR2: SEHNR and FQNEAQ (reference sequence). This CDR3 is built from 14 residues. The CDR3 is CASSSSWGAYEQYF. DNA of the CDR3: TGTGCCAGCAGCTCCAGCTGGGGGGCCTACGAGCAGTACTTC.

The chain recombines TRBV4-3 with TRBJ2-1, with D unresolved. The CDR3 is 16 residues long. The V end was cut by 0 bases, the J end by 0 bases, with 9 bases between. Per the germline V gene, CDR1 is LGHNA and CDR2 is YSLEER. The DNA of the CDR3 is TGCGCCAGCAGCCAAGATCGGGCTAACTCCTACAATGAGCAGTTCTTC. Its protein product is CASSQDRANSYNEQFF.

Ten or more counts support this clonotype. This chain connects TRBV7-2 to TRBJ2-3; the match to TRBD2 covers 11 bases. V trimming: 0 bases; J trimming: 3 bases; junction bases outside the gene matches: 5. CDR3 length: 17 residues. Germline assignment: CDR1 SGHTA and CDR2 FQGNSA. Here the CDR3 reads CASSLAPSGGRTDTQYF. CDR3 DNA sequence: TGTGCCAGCAGCTTAGCGCCTAGCGGGGGGCGAACAGATACGCAGTATTTT.

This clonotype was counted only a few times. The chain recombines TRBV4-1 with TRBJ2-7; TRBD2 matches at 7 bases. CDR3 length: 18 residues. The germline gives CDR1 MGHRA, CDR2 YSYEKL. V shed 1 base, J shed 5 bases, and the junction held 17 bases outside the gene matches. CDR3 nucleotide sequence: TGCGCCAGCAGCCAAGGGTCGCACCAGGGCCCTCGGGGGGACGAGCAGTACTTC. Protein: CASSQGSHQGPRGDEQYF.

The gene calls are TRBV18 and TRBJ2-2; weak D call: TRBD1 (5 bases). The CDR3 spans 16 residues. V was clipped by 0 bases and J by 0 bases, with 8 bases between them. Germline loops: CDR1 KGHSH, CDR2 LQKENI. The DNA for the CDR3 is TGTGCCAGCTCACCACCGTCCAGGGCGAACACCGGGGAGCTGTTTTTT. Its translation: CASSPPSRANTGELFF.

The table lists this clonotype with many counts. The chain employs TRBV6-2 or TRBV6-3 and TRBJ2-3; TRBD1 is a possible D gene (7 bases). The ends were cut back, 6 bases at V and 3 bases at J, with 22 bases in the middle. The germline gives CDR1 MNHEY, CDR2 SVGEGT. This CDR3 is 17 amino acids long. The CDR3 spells CASSRPSQGRRTDTQYF. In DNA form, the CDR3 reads TGTGCCAGCAGCCGTCCCTCACAGGGGAGGAGAACAGATACGCAGTATTTT.

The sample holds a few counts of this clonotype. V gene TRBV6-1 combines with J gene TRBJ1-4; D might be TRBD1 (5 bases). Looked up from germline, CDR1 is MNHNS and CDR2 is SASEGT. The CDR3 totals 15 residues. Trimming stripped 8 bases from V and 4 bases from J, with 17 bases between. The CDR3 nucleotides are TGTGCCAGCCTAGATCGGGGCAGGATTAATGAAAAACTGTTTTTT. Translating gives CASLDRGRINEKLFF.

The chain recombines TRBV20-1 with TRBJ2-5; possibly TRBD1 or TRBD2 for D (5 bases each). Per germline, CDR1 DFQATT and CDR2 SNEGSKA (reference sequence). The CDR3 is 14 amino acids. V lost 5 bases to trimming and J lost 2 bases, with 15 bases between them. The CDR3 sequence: CSARTGTIQETQYF. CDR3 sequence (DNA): TGCAGTGCTCGTACCGGGACCATACAAGAGACCCAGTACTTC.

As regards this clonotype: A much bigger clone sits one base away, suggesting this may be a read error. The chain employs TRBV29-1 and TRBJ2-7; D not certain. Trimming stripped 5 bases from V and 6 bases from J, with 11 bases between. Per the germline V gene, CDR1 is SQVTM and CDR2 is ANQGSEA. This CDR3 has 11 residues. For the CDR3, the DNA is TGCAGCGTTAAAAATCCCGGCGAGCAGTACTTC. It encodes CSVKNPGEQYF.